These 31 T cell receptor beta chains were sequenced from one sample in a study of cytomegalovirus exposure and HLA in healthy donors. PCR involved 60 Vbeta and 13 Jbeta primers. Clones were read by immunoSEQ multiplex PCR, and TCRdb kept only the in-frame ones, dropping some. The repertoire holds about 110,000 clones, with under 80% as singletons. Sequencing input: PBMCs. The receptors stem from a woman in her 50s in good health and CMV-seropositive.

The sample holds one count of this clone. The chain joins TRBV5-4 to TRBJ1-2, with 9 bases aligning to TRBD1. Germline V lookup: CDR1 SGHNT, CDR2 YYREEE (reference sequence). With 4 bases clipped from V and 3 bases from J, the junction kept 4 bases outside the gene matches. This CDR3 has 14 amino acids. The CDR3 reads CASSPGTGYYGYTF. The CDR3 nucleotides read TGTGCCAGCAGCCCAGGGACAGGGTACTATGGCTACACCTTC.

V and J are TRBV7-3 and TRBJ2-1; 7 nucleotides agree with TRBD2. Losses at the gene ends were 5 bases for V and 0 bases for J; bases not matched to a gene: 7. Germline CDR1 reads SGHTA; CDR2 reads FQGTGA. The CDR3 has 16 residues. The CDR3 loop is CASSQGTGGSYNEQFF. CDR3 nucleotide sequence: TGTGCCAGCAGCCAAGGAACGGGAGGCTCCTACAATGAGCAGTTCTTC.

The chain combines TRBV7-2 with TRBJ1-2, with D maybe TRBD1 (6 bases). In germline, CDR1 is SGHTA, CDR2 FQGNSA. CDR3 length: 14 amino acids. Trimming left V 1 base short and J 7 bases short, with 13 bases between. The CDR3 region is CASSLETGHPGYTF. The CDR3 nucleotides are TGTGCCAGCAGCTTAGAGACAGGCCACCCTGGCTACACCTTC.

The chain joins TRBV5-1 to TRBJ2-1, with 12 bases that match TRBD2. The CDR3 has 15 residues. Trimming took 6 bases from V and 7 from J; bases not matched to a gene: 8. The germline CDR1 and CDR2 sequences are SGHRS and YFSETQ. This chain's CDR3 is CASTPLAGGGNEQFF. The CDR3 DNA is TGCGCCAGCACCCCTCTAGCGGGAGGGGGGAATGAGCAGTTCTTC.

The chain recombines TRBV10-3 with TRBJ2-3, with 9 bases matching TRBD2. J gave up 6 bases and V 6 bases, and 4 bases lay outside the gene matches. The CDR3 loop spans 13 amino acids. Germline-derived CDR1 and CDR2 are ENHRY and SYGVKD. The CDR3 sequence is CAISSRGGDTQYF. CDR3 nucleotide sequence: TGTGCCATCAGCTCGCGGGGGGGCGATACGCAGTATTTT.

V and J are TRBV19 and TRBJ2-7; 7 nucleotides line up with TRBD1. The trim removed 8 bases at V and 0 bases at J, leaving 1 base unmatched. The germline gives CDR1 LNHDA, CDR2 SQIVND (reference sequence). The CDR3 covers 12 residues. The CDR3 bases are TGTGCCAGTGGGACAGCCTCCTACGAGCAGTACTTC. Translating gives CASGTASYEQYF.

This chain uses TRBV19 with TRBJ1-2, with TRBD1 identical over 7 bases. The length of the CDR3 is 12 residues. Trimming at V came to 9 bases and at J to 8 bases, leaving 9 bases not matched to a gene. CDR1 and CDR2 from the germline V gene are LNHDA and SQIVND (reference sequence). The CDR3 coding sequence is TGTGCCAGCTTTGAGGGGGCGGGGGGCTACACCTTC. This gives the protein CASFEGAGGYTF. Supplemented by reference TRBV19 and TRBJ1-2, the full variable domain reads DGGITQSPKYLFRKEGQNVTLSCEQNLNHDAMYWYRQDPGQGLRLIYYSQIVNDFQKGDIAEGYSVSREKKESFPLTVTSAQKNPTAFYLCASFEGAGGYTFGSGTRLTVV.

J is TRBJ1-1 and V is TRBV5-1, with D uncertain. Germline V gene lookup returns CDR1 SGHRS and CDR2 YFSETQ. The ends were cut back, 3 bases at V and 1 base at J, with 10 bases in the middle. CDR3 length equals 14 residues. The CDR3 sequence is CASSSGPKNTEAFF. The CDR3 DNA reads TGCGCCAGCAGCTCCGGTCCCAAGAACACTGAAGCTTTCTTT.

This chain joins TRBV29-1 and TRBJ2-1; D is perhaps TRBD2 (6 bases). Germline V gives CDR1 SQVTM, CDR2 ANQGSEA. The CDR3 contains 15 residues. V lost 4 bases to trimming and J lost 8 bases, with 21 bases between them. The CDR3 loop is CSVAGGLASDDEQFF. The DNA for the CDR3 is TGCAGCGTTGCCGGGGGACTCGCCTCGGACGATGAGCAGTTCTTC.

The chain is built from TRBV4-1 and TRBJ1-5; 12 bases match TRBD1. This CDR3 is built from 15 residues. In germline, CDR1 is MGHRA, CDR2 YSYEKL. V dropped 5 bases and J dropped 9; count of bases not matched to a gene: 8. The CDR3 here is CASSLGQGAPGPQHF. Written as DNA, the CDR3 is TGCGCCAGCAGCTTGGGACAGGGGGCGCCTGGGCCCCAGCATTTT.

The V call is TRBV19, the J call TRBJ1-1, with a tentative D call TRBD1 (5 bases). The V end was cut by 0 bases, the J end by 7 bases, with 18 bases between. CDR1 is LNHDA, CDR2 SQIVND, per germline (reference sequence). The CDR3 covers 16 residues. The CDR3 loop reads CASSIDQATRGGEAFF. The CDR3, as DNA: TGTGCCAGTAGTATAGATCAGGCCACCCGGGGGGGTGAAGCTTTCTTT. Full variable domain (rest looked up from reference TRBV19 and TRBJ1-1): DGGITQSPKYLFRKEGQNVTLSCEQNLNHDAMYWYRQDPGQGLRLIYYSQIVNDFQKGDIAEGYSVSREKKESFPLTVTSAQKNPTAFYLCASSIDQATRGGEAFFGQGTRLTVV.

This clone was found once. The rearrangement uses TRBV29-1 and TRBJ2-7; perhaps TRBD2 as D (6 bases). CDR3 length: 12 residues. Germline V gene lookup returns CDR1 SQVTM and CDR2 ANQGSEA. V lost 6 bases, J lost 2 bases, and 11 bases lay in between. CDR3 DNA sequence: TGCAGCGTGGGTGGCGGGGCCTACGAGCAGTACTTC. It encodes CSVGGGAYEQYF.

The chain uses TRBV6-5 and TRBJ2-3, with 7 bases fitting TRBD2. CDR1 is MNHEY and CDR2 is SVGAGI in the germline V gene. The CDR3 has 14 amino acids. Trimming took 6 bases from V and 3 from J; bases not matched to a gene: 6. CDR3 in amino acids: CASRVLASTDTQYF. Here the CDR3 DNA reads TGTGCCAGCAGAGTACTAGCGTCGACAGATACGCAGTATTTT.

The rearrangement joins TRBV7-2 to TRBJ1-1; D perhaps matches TRBD1 (6 bases). The CDR3 length is 14 residues. The V end lost 6 bases, the J end lost 5 bases, and 16 bases lay between the germline ends. Germline-derived CDR1 and CDR2 are SGHTA and FQGNSA. The CDR3 protein is CASSPQGIETEAFF. Written as DNA, the CDR3 is TGTGCCAGCAGTCCGCAGGGGATTGAGACTGAAGCTTTCTTT. The entire variable domain, with the rest obtained from reference TRBV7-2 and TRBJ1-1, is as follows: GAGVSQSPSNKVTEKGKDVELRCDPISGHTALYWYRQSLGQGLEFLIYFQGNSAPDKSGLPSDRFSAERTGGSVSTLTIQRTQQEDSAVYLCASSPQGIETEAFFGQGTRLTVV.

The V and J genes are TRBV9 and TRBJ1-2; D is unresolved. Germline V gives CDR1 SGDLS, CDR2 YYNGEE. The V gene lost 1 base and the J gene lost 0 bases, with 10 bases spanning the gap. The CDR3 covers 15 residues. The CDR3 DNA reads as TGTGCCAGCAGCGTAAAGGGAGATTCTAACTATGGCTACACCTTC. This sequence encodes CASSVKGDSNYGYTF. Using reference TRBV9 and TRBJ1-2 for the parts outside the CDR3, the full variable domain is DSGVTQTPKHLITATGQRVTLRCSPRSGDLSVYWYQQSLDQGLQFLIQYYNGEERAKGNILERFSAQQFPDLHSELNLSSLELGDSALYFCASSVKGDSNYGYTFGSGTRLTVV.

The table lists this clone with a few counts. The gene calls are TRBV7-2 and TRBJ2-1, with a weak D call TRBD2 (6 bases). In germline, CDR1 is SGHTA, CDR2 FQGNSA. This CDR3 has 13 amino acids. CDR3 amino acids: CATGGAPLNEQFF. The CDR3 DNA follows: TGTGCAACCGGCGGGGCACCCCTGAATGAGCAGTTCTTC.

The chain has TRBV7-3 and TRBJ2-7; TRBD2 aligns across 7 bases. Trimming removed 3 bases from V and 3 bases from J; junction bases left unmatched: 2. The V gene's germline CDR1 is SGHTA and CDR2 FQGTGA. This CDR3 spans 13 amino acids. CDR3: CASSLGGNYEQYF. Written as DNA, the CDR3 is TGTGCCAGCAGCTTGGGGGGGAACTACGAGCAGTACTTC.

The V call is TRBV5-4, the J call TRBJ2-5; maybe TRBD2 (5 bases). Trimming pared 0 bases from V and 9 bases from J, leaving 15 bases between. CDR3 length: 14 amino acids. From germline, CDR1 is SGHNT and CDR2 YYREEE (reference sequence). In nucleotides, the CDR3 is TGTGCCAGCAGCTTGGGACTAATGGGGTTCGCCCAGTACTTC. This encodes CASSLGLMGFAQYF.

The CDR3 sequence is CASSLAHYEQYF. CDR3 coding DNA: TGTGCCAGCAGCTTAGCCCACTACGAGCAGTACTTC. The V call is TRBV7-9, the J call TRBJ2-5; D unclear. The DNA matches TRBJ2-7 better at its end, which makes the J call doubtful. The germline gives CDR1 SEHNR, CDR2 FQNEAQ (reference sequence). There are 12 residues in the CDR3.

Regarding this clone: One end of the junction varies from germline; a read error may be responsible. The chain links TRBV7-9 to TRBJ1-2, with 7 positions matching TRBD1. Germline values: CDR1 SEHNR, CDR2 FQNEAQ (reference sequence). This CDR3 has 11 amino acids. CDR3 amino acids: CASSLGQTQFF. The DNA for the CDR3 is TGTGCCAGCAGTTTGGGACAGACGCAATTCTTC.

V usage is TRBV6-6 and J usage is TRBJ2-2; TRBD1 matches at 8 bases. Germline lookup yields CDR1 MNHNY and CDR2 SVGAGI (reference sequence). J was trimmed by 8 bases and V by 4 bases; bases with no gene match: 3. The CDR3 spans 13 residues. CDR3 sequence: CASSSGTGGELFF. For the CDR3, the DNA is TGTGCCAGCAGTTCCGGGACAGGTGGGGAGCTGTTTTTT.

V is TRBV6-1 and J is TRBJ1-2; 7 nucleotides agree with TRBD1. V lost 0 bases to trimming and J lost 6 bases; unmatched junction nucleotides: 10. Germline values: CDR1 MNHNS, CDR2 SASEGT. This CDR3 has 16 amino acids. This chain's CDR3 is CASSEALGKGANGYTF. CDR3 DNA sequence: TGTGCCAGCAGTGAAGCGCTTGGTAAGGGGGCGAATGGCTACACCTTC.

This clone was recorded only once. This sequence joins TRBV7-3 and TRBJ2-1; a weak D match, TRBD2 (6 bases). CDR1 and CDR2 (germline): SGHTA, FQGTGA. V was trimmed by 3 bases and J by 7 bases, leaving 16 bases between them. The CDR3 is made up of 15 amino acids. The DNA for the CDR3 is TGTGCCAGCAGCTTGGAGGGTTCTCCGAGGAATGAGCAGTTCTTC. Its protein product is CASSLEGSPRNEQFF.

This clone was seen only once. The V and J genes are TRBV7-2 and TRBJ2-5, with a possible D match to TRBD2 (7 bases). V lost 7 bases, J lost 3 bases, and 15 bases lay in between. The CDR3 consists of 14 residues. The germline V gene encodes CDR1 SGHTA and CDR2 FQGNSA. The CDR3 bases are TGTGCCAGCACCCCCGTAGGGGGGGAAGAGACCCAGTACTTC. Translating it yields CASTPVGGEETQYF.

This chain links TRBV4-1 with TRBJ1-5; 11 bases map to TRBD1. The V gene's germline CDR1 is MGHRA and CDR2 YSYEKL. V lost 4 bases, J lost 9 bases, and 5 bases stayed unmatched. This CDR3 is built from 14 residues. DNA for the CDR3: TGCGCCAGCAGCCCTGGGACAGGGGGGCCGCCCCAGCATTTT. Its protein is CASSPGTGGPPQHF.

This clone is a singleton in its sample. This sequence joins TRBV10-3 and TRBJ2-3; TRBD2 matches at 11 bases. CDR3 size: 16 residues. Germline V gene data show CDR1 as ENHRY and CDR2 as SYGVKD. V was clipped by 4 bases and J by 2 bases; unmatched bases: 5. CDR3 protein: CAISARLAGNTDTQYF. The DNA of the CDR3 is TGTGCCATCAGTGCGCGACTAGCGGGGAACACAGATACGCAGTATTTT.

This clone was picked up one time. The chain has TRBV7-2 and TRBJ1-1; D possibly corresponds to TRBD1 (5 bases). The CDR3 spans 14 residues. V was cut by 5 bases and J by 8 bases, with 18 bases left in between. The germline gives CDR1 SGHTA, CDR2 FQGNSA. The CDR3 protein is CASSVQRGTGEAFF. CDR3 nucleotide sequence: TGTGCCAGCAGCGTTCAAAGGGGCACCGGAGAAGCTTTCTTT.

This chain uses TRBV27 with TRBJ2-3, with a tentative D call TRBD1 (6 bases). In germline, CDR1 is MNHEY, CDR2 SMNVEV (reference sequence). Trimming took off 3 bases at V and 5 bases at J, with 12 bases between the two ends. The CDR3 is 14 residues long. The DNA of the CDR3 is TGTGCCAGCAGTTTGGGGACCAGGGGAGATACGCAGTATTTT. Its protein product is CASSLGTRGDTQYF.

The rearrangement joins TRBV7-2 to TRBJ1-1; weak D call: TRBD1 (6 bases). The CDR3 extends over 14 amino acids. Germline V gives CDR1 SGHTA, CDR2 FQGNSA. Deletions cut 3 bases from V and 1 base from J, with 9 bases between. CDR3 nucleotide sequence: TGTGCCAGCAGCTTTGAGACAGGGAACACTGAAGCTTTCTTT. Translated, it gives CASSFETGNTEAFF.

A few counts support this clone. The chain is built from TRBV2 and TRBJ2-1; possible D gene TRBD2, 6 bases. The germline V and J ends were trimmed by 11 bases and 5 bases, with 16 bases remaining between them. The CDR3 runs 13 residues. CDR1 is SNHLY, CDR2 FYNNEI, per germline. The CDR3 coding sequence is TGTGCCTGCCTAGCGTCCAGCGACAATGAGCAGTTCTTC. Its translation is CACLASSDNEQFF.

This rearrangement joins TRBV7-6 to TRBJ2-2; no clear D gene. Trimming took off 5 bases at V and 2 bases at J, with 9 bases between the two ends. The CDR3 is 14 amino acids. CDR1 is SGHVS, CDR2 FNYEAQ, per germline. CDR3 amino acids: CASSEQSNTGELFF. For the CDR3, the DNA is TGTGCCAGCAGCGAGCAATCTAACACCGGGGAGCTGTTTTTT. The full variable domain, in which reference TRBV7-6 and TRBJ2-2 provide the parts outside the CDR3, is GAGVSQSPRYKVTKRGQDVALRCDPISGHVSLYWYRQALGQGPEFLTYFNYEAQQDKSGLPNDRFSAERPEGSISTLTIQRTEQRDSAMYRCASSEQSNTGELFFGEGSRLTVL.